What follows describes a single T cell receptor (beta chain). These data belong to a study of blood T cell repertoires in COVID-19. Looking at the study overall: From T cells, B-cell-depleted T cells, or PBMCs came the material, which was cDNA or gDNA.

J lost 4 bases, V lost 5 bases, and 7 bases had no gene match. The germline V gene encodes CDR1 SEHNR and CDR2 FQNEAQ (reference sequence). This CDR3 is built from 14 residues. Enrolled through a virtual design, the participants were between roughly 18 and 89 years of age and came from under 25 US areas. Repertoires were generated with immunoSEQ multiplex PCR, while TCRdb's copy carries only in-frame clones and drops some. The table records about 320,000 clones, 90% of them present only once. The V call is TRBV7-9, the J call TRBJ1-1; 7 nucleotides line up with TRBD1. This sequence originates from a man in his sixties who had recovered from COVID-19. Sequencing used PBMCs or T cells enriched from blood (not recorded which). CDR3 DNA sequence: TGTGCCAGCAGCCTAGACAGGGAAGTCACTGAAGCTTTCTTT. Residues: CASSLDREVTEAFF.